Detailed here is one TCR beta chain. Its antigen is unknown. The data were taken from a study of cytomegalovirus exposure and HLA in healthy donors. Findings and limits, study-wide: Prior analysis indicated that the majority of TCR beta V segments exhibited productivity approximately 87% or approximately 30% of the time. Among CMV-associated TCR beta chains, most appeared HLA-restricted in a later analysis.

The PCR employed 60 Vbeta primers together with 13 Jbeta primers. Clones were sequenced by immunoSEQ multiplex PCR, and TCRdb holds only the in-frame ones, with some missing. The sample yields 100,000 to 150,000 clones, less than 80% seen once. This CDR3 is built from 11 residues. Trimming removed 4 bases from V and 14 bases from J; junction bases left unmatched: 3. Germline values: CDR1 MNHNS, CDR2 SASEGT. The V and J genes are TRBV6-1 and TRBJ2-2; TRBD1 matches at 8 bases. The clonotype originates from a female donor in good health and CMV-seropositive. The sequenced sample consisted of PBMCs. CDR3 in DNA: TGTGCCAGCAGTGGACAGGGGTATCTGTTTTTT. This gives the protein CASSGQGYLFF.